Below are 15 T cell receptor beta chains sequenced from a single sample in a study of T cell responses to AZD1222 COVID-19 vaccine. Libraries were prepared by immunoSEQ multiplex PCR; TCRdb keeps only in-frame clonotypes and omits some of them. The repertoire holds some 150,000 clones, with 80% to 95% as singletons. Material: peripheral blood, obtained on day 0 of MenACWY control vaccination. These TCRs come from an adult in good health.

V is TRBV12-3 or TRBV12-4 and J is TRBJ2-1; D possibly corresponds to TRBD1 (5 bases). This CDR3 has 11 amino acids. V lost 5 bases and J lost 12, with 11 bases in between. In nucleotides, the CDR3 is TGTGCCAGCAGTCAGGGATATGGGCAGTTCTTC. Translation: CASSQGYGQFF.

The rearrangement joins TRBV4-1 to TRBJ2-7; the D is unclear. With 0 bases removed from V and 4 bases from J, the gap between germline ends came to 10 bases. This CDR3 comprises 14 residues. Germline CDR1 and CDR2: MGHRA and YSYEKL. The CDR3 sequence: CASSQDMGWYEQYF. CDR3 coding DNA: TGCGCCAGCAGCCAAGACATGGGGTGGTACGAGCAGTACTTC.

The chain is built from TRBV28 and TRBJ1-2; D gene unclear. The CDR3 sequence is 11 residues long. V was clipped by 5 bases and J by 8 bases, with 9 bases between them. The germline CDR1 and CDR2 sequences are MDHEN and SYDVKM. For the CDR3, the DNA is TGTGCCAGCAGTAACAATCGCGGCTACACCTTC. Translated, it gives CASSNNRGYTF.

J is TRBJ2-1 and V is TRBV28, with a weak D call TRBD2 (6 bases). V was pared by 5 bases and J by 3 bases, with 17 bases between. Germline CDR1 is MDHEN and CDR2 is SYDVKM. This CDR3 has 16 amino acids. This chain's CDR3 is CASSPREVPFYNEQFF. CDR3 DNA: TGTGCCAGCAGTCCCAGGGAGGTCCCCTTCTACAATGAGCAGTTCTTC.

The rearrangement links TRBV4-3 to TRBJ1-4, with D unresolved. There are 16 residues in the CDR3. Trimming cost V 0 bases and J 3 bases, with 11 bases left between them. CDR1 is LGHNA and CDR2 is YSLEER in the germline V gene. CDR3 DNA: TGCGCCAGCAGCCAAGATGGGAAGAGACCTAATGAAAAACTGTTTTTT. It translates to CASSQDGKRPNEKLFF.

The CDR3 region is CASTRGTDTQYF. CDR3 DNA: TGTGCCAGCACCCGGGGAACAGATACGCAGTATTTT. The chain couples TRBV12-3 or TRBV12-4 to TRBJ2-3, with a weak D call TRBD2 (5 bases). The V end lost 7 bases, the J end lost 3 bases, and 8 bases lay between the germline ends. This CDR3 has 12 amino acids.

The rearrangement links TRBV19 to TRBJ1-5; 7 nucleotides match TRBD1. The CDR3 is 14 amino acids. Trimming took 5 bases from V and 5 from J; bases not matched to a gene: 6. Germline-derived CDR1 and CDR2 are LNHDA and SQIVND (reference sequence). For the CDR3, the DNA is TGTGCCAGTAGTCATGGGACAGAAGATCAGCCCCAGCATTTT. Translation: CASSHGTEDQPQHF. Full variable domain (remainder filled in from reference TRBV19 and TRBJ1-5): DGGITQSPKYLFRKEGQNVTLSCEQNLNHDAMYWYRQDPGQGLRLIYYSQIVNDFQKGDIAEGYSVSREKKESFPLTVTSAQKNPTAFYLCASSHGTEDQPQHFGDGTRLSIL.

The gene calls are TRBV7-9 and TRBJ2-1, with D possibly being TRBD2 (7 bases). The V gene's germline CDR1 is SEHNR and CDR2 FQNEAQ (reference sequence). The V end lost 2 bases, the J end lost 7 bases, and 12 bases lay between the germline ends. This CDR3 contains 14 residues. In DNA form, the CDR3 reads TGTGCCAGCAGCTTATCAGAGGGGGGGAATGAGCAGTTCTTC. Translated: CASSLSEGGNEQFF. Full variable domain (remainder filled in from reference TRBV7-9 and TRBJ2-1): DTGVSQNPRHKITKRGQNVTFRCDPISEHNRLYWYRQTLGQGPEFLTYFQNEAQLEKSRLLSDRFSAERPKGSFSTLEIQRTEQGDSAMYLCASSLSEGGNEQFFGPGTRLTVL.

This clone was seen only once. The rearrangement uses TRBV2 and TRBJ1-5; 9 positions agree with TRBD1. V lost 6 bases to trimming and J lost 11 bases; unmatched junction nucleotides: 14. CDR1 and CDR2 from the germline V gene are SNHLY and FYNNEI. The CDR3 contains 15 residues. CDR3 region: CASRDPGQGLGAQHF. CDR3 in DNA: TGTGCCAGCAGGGATCCGGGACAGGGACTTGGGGCCCAGCATTTT.

The chain carries TRBV15 and TRBJ1-1, with a tentative D call TRBD1 (5 bases). Trimming shortened V by 1 base and J by 0 bases, and 15 bases separated the two germline ends. Germline V gives CDR1 LNHNV, CDR2 YYDKDF (reference sequence). This CDR3 has 17 residues. The CDR3 here is CATSRARGGGMNTEAFF. CDR3 nucleotide sequence: TGTGCCACCAGCAGAGCCCGGGGCGGAGGGATGAACACTGAAGCTTTCTTT.

The chain has TRBV2 and TRBJ2-1; 7 bases are a match to TRBD1. Unmatched junction bases numbered 4, after V lost 6 bases and J lost 2 bases. This CDR3 has 14 amino acids. The germline V gene encodes CDR1 SNHLY and CDR2 FYNNEI. CDR3 in amino acids: CASSSQGTYNEQFF. The CDR3 DNA reads as TGTGCCAGCAGCTCACAGGGGACCTACAATGAGCAGTTCTTC. Looking up the rest from reference TRBV2 and TRBJ2-1 gives the full variable domain: EPEVTQTPSHQVTQMGQEVILRCVPISNHLYFYWYRQILGQKVEFLVSFYNNEISEKSEIFDDQFSVERPDGSNFTLKIRSTKLEDSAMYFCASSSQGTYNEQFFGPGTRLTVL.

The chain carries TRBV7-8 and TRBJ2-1; D perhaps matches TRBD2 (6 bases). CDR1 and CDR2 from the germline V gene are SGHVS and FQNEAQ. The CDR3 sequence is 12 residues long. Trimming took 3 bases from V and 7 from J, leaving 7 bases between them. This CDR3 reads CASSFRGNEQFF. In nucleotides, the CDR3 is TGTGCCAGCAGCTTTCGGGGGAATGAGCAGTTCTTC.

The chain links TRBV6-2 or TRBV6-3 to TRBJ1-4, with D uncertain. CDR3 size: 16 residues. Germline-derived CDR1 and CDR2 are MNHEY and SVGEGT. V lost 6 bases, J lost 6 bases, and 20 bases lay in between. Here the CDR3 DNA reads TGTGCCAGCAGCCTCCGGGATTTCAGAAATGATGAAAAACTGTTTTTT. It yields the protein CASSLRDFRNDEKLFF.

The chain employs TRBV7-9 and TRBJ1-1; no reliable D call. V dropped 4 bases and J dropped 1 base, with 10 bases sitting between them. The V gene's germline CDR1 is SEHNR and CDR2 FQNEAQ (reference sequence). This CDR3 region has 14 residues. CDR3 sequence (DNA): TGTGCCAGCAGCTCCCTCTATTCGAACACTGAAGCTTTCTTT. This translates into CASSSLYSNTEAFF. The variable domain in full, completed from reference TRBV7-9 and TRBJ1-1, reads DTGVSQNPRHKITKRGQNVTFRCDPISEHNRLYWYRQTLGQGPEFLTYFQNEAQLEKSRLLSDRFSAERPKGSFSTLEIQRTEQGDSAMYLCASSSLYSNTEAFFGQGTRLTVV.

This chain links TRBV11-2 with TRBJ2-3, with TRBD1 matching over 7 bases. The CDR3 extends over 15 amino acids. Germline CDR1 is SGHAT and CDR2 is FQNNGV. V was pared by 6 bases and J by 0 bases, with 6 bases of the junction left unmatched. The CDR3 DNA reads as TGTGCCAGCAGTTCCTCGACAGGGAGCACAGATACGCAGTATTTT. Its translation is CASSSSTGSTDTQYF.